The clone carrying this T cell receptor beta chain was recorded at least ten times. The antigen is undetermined. Isolated per sample were at least 7 million PBMCs. These data come from a study of blood T cells in healthy people across ages. Study results and limitations: Both naive CD4+ cell counts and diversity were greater in long-lived donors than in aged donors.

The ends were cut back, 9 bases at V and 6 bases at J, with 12 bases in the middle. Germline V gene data show CDR1 as MNHEY and CDR2 as SMNVEV (reference sequence). This CDR3 is 11 amino acids long. Through a sample-barcoded 5' primer and a J-beta primer mix, a second PCR was run for about 6 to 11 cycles. Each CDR3 protein gets one entry after TCRdb re-called the 5' RACE reads with MiXCR. This sample has about 730,000 distinct CDR3 sequences, with roughly 45% found just once. V is TRBV27 and J is TRBJ2-7; D uncertain. The sequence came from a woman aged 60-75 years in good health. The sample comprised blood. CDR3 DNA: TGTGCCAGTCCTCGGGCTTTCGAGCAGTACTTC. Its protein is CASPRAFEQYF.